The clone carrying this TCR beta chain was seen a handful of times. The antigen is unknown. The germline V gene has CDR1 SGHNT and CDR2 YYREEE (reference sequence). The V and J ends lost 4 bases and 1 base respectively, with 12 bases between them. The CDR3 has 15 residues. The source of the sample is a study of T-cell reconstitution after alpha-beta-depleted transplantation in children. The study's findings and limits: Surviving recipient T cells and thymic progenitors produced the high day-60 TCRbeta diversity seen in some patients. There were reportedly several hundred expanded graft clones from which alpha-beta T cells came about two months after transplant. By one year post-transplant, T-cell counts and diversity largely arose from T cells that were newly produced.

The TCRbeta library was prepared with unique molecular identifiers. From the PCR reads, TCRdb called clonotypes with MiXCR, one entry per CDR3 protein. This table has a few hundred thousand distinct CDR3 sequences, 13% appearing once. Sample: PBMCs, mostly from graft donor cells, taken 360 days after TCRalphabeta/CD19-depleted stem cell transplant. This chain joins TRBV5-4 and TRBJ2-1; D possibly corresponds to TRBD2 (6 bases). This TCR was sampled from a male patient under 18 who had a stem cell transplant for acute myeloid leukemia, so the T cells may come from the graft donor. CDR3 nucleotides: TGTGCCAGCAGCCATCAGGGAGGATCCTACAATGAGCAGTTCTTC. Protein product: CASSHQGGSYNEQFF.